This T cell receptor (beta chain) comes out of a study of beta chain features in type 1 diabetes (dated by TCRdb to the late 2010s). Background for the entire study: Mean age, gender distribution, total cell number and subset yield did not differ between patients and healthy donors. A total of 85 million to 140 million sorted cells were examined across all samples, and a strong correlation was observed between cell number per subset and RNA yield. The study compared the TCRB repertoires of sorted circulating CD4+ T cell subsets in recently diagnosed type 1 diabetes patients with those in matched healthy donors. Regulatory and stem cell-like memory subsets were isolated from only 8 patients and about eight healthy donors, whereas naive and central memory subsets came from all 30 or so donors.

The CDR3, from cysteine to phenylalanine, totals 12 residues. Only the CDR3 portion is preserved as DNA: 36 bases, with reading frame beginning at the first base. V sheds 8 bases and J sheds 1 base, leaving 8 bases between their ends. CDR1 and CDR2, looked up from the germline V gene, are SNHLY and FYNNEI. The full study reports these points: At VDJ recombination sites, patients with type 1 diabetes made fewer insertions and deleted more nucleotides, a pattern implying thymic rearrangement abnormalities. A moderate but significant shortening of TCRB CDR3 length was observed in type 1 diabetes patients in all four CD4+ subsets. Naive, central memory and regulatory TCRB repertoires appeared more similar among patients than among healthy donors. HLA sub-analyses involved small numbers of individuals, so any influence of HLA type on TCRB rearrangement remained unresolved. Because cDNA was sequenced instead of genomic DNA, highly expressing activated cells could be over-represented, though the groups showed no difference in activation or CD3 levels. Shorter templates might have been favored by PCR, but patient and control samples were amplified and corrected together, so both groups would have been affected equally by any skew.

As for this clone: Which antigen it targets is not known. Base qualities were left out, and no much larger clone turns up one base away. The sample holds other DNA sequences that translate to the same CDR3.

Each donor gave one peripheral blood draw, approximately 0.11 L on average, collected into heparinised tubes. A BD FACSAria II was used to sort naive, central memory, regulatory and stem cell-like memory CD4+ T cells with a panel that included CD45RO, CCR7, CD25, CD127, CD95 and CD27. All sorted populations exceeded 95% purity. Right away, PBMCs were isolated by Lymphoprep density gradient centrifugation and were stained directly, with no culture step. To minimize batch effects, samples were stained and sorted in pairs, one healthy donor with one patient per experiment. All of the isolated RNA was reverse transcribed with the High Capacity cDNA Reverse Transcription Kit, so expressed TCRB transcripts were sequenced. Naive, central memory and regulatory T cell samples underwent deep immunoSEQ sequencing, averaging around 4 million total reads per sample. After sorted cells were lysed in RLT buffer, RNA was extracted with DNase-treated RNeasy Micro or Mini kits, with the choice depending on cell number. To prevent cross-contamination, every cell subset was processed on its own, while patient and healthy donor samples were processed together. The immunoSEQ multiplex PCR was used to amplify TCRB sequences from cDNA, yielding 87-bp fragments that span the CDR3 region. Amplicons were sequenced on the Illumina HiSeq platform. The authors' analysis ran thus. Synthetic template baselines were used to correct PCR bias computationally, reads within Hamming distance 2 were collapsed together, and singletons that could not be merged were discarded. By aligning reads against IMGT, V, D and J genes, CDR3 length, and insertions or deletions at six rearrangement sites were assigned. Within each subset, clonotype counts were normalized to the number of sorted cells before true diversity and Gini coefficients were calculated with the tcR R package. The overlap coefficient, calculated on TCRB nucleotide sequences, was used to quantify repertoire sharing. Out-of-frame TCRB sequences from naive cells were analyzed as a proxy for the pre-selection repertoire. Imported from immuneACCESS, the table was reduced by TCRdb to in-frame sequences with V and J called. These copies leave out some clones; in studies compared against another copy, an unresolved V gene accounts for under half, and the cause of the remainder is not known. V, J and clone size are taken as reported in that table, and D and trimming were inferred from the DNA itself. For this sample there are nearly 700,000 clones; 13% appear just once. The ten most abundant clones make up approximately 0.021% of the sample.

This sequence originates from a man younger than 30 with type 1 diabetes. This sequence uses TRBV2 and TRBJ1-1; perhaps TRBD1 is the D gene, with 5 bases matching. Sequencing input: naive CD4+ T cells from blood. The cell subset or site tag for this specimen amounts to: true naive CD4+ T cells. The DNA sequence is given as TGTGCCAGCCGGAGGGGGAACACTGAAGCTTTCTTT. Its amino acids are CASRRGNTEAFF.